This T cell receptor beta chain was found in a study of shared clonotypes between healthy human individuals. Study-wide context: Contributing individuals were a couple of females and a few males aged 18 to 49.

Healthy HIV-negative adults with no recent acute infections or vaccinations were recruited as donors. Study-wide findings and caveats: The low donor count limited represented genetic and exposure-history diversity. Sampling used blood alone; tissue repertoires probably differ.

Clones were sequenced by immunoSEQ multiplex PCR, and TCRdb holds only the in-frame ones, with some missing. The sample consists of approximately 510,000 clones, 79% of them appearing once. Points on this clone: Antigen: not known. In the same sample, other DNA sequences code for this CDR3.

The CDR3 runs 16 residues. The trim removed 5 bases at V and 0 bases at J, leaving 7 bases unmatched. Germline V gives CDR1 SGHAT, CDR2 FQNNGV. Sequenced material: PBMCs. This clonotype originated in a woman aged 40 to 55 in good health. Some clones in this sample may be carry-over from other donors' samples. This sequence joins TRBV11-2 and TRBJ2-3, with TRBD2 matching 8 bases. The CDR3 protein is CASSARLAGSTDTQYF. The CDR3 DNA reads TGTGCCAGCAGCGCCCGCTTAGCGGGGAGCACAGATACGCAGTATTTT.